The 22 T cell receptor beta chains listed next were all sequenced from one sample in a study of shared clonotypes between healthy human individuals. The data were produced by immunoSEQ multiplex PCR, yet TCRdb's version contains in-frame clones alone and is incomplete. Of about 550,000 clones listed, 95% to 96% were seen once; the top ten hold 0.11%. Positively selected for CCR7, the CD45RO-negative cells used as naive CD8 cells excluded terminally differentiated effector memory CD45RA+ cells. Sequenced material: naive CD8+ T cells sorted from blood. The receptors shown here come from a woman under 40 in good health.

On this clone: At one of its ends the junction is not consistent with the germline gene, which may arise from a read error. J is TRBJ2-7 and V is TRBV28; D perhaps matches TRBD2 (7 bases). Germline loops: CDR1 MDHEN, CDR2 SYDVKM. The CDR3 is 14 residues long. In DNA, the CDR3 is TGTGCCAGCACCCGCCCGGGGGGCTCCCACGAGCAGTACTTC. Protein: CASTRPGGSHEQYF. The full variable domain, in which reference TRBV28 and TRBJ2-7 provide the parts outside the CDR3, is DVKVTQSSRYLVKRTGEKVFLECVQDMDHENMFWYRQDPGLGLRLIYFSYDVKMKEKGDIPEGYSVSREKKERFSLILESASTNQTSMYLCASTRPGGSHEQYFGPGTRLTVT.

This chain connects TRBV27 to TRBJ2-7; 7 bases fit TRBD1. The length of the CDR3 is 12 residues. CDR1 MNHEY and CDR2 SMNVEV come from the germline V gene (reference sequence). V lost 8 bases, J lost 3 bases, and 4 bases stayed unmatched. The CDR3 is CASLTGNYEQYF. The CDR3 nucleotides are TGTGCCAGCCTGACAGGGAACTACGAGCAGTACTTC.

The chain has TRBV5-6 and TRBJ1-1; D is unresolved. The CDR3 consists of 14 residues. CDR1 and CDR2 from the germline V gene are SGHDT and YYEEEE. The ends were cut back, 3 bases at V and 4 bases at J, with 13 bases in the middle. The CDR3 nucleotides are TGTGCCAGCAGCTCCTCTTCTGGGTCCACTGAAGCTTTCTTT. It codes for CASSSSSGSTEAFF. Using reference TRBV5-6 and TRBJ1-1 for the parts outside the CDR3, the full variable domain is DAGVTQSPTHLIKTRGQQVTLRCSPKSGHDTVSWYQQALGQGPQFIFQYYEEEERQRGNFPDRFSGHQFPNYSSELNVNALLLGDSALYLCASSSSSGSTEAFFGQGTRLTVV.

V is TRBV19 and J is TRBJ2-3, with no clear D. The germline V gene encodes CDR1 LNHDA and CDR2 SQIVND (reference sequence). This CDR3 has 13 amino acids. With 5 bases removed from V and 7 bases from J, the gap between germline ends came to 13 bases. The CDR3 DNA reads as TGTGCCAGTAGTCTAATCCAGAAGAATACGCAGTATTTT. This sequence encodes CASSLIQKNTQYF.

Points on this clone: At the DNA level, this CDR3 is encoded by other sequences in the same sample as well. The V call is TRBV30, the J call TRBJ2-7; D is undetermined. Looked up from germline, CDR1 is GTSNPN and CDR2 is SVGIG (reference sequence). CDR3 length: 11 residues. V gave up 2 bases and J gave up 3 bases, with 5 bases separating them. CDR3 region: CAWSSGYEQYF. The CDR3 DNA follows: TGTGCCTGGAGTTCCGGCTACGAGCAGTACTTC. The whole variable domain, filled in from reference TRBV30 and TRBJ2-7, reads SQTIHQWPATLVQPVGSPLSLECTVEGTSNPNLYWYRQAAGRGLQLLFYSVGIGQISSEVPQNLSASRPQDRQFILSSKKLLLSDSGFYLCAWSSGYEQYFGPGTRLTVT.

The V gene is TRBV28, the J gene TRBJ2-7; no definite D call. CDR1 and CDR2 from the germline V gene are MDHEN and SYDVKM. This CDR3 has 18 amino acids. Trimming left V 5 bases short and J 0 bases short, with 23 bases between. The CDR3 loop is CASSTNRANPLPSYEQYF. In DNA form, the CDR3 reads TGTGCCAGCAGTACGAACCGGGCCAACCCTCTCCCCTCCTACGAGCAGTACTTC.

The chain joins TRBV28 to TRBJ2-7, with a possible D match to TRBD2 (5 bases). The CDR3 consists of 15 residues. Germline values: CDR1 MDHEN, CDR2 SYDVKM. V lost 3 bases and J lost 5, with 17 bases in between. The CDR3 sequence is CASSLTAGPFHEQYF. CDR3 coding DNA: TGTGCCAGCAGTTTGACGGCGGGCCCCTTCCACGAGCAGTACTTC.

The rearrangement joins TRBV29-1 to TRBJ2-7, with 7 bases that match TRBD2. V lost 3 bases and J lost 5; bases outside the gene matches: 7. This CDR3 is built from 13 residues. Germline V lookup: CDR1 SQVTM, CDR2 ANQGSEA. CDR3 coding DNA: TGCAGCGTTGAGGGGGGGGGTGGACACGAGCAGTACTTC. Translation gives CSVEGGGGHEQYF.

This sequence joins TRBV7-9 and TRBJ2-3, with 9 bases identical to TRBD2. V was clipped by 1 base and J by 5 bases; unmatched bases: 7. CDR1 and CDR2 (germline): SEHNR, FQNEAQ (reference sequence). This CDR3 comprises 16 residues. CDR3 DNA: TGTGCCAGCAGCTTAGTAGGCGGGAGGGCCGTAGATACGCAGTATTTT. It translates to CASSLVGGRAVDTQYF. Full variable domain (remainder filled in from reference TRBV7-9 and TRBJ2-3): DTGVSQNPRHKITKRGQNVTFRCDPISEHNRLYWYRQTLGQGPEFLTYFQNEAQLEKSRLLSDRFSAERPKGSFSTLEIQRTEQGDSAMYLCASSLVGGRAVDTQYFGPGTRLTVL.

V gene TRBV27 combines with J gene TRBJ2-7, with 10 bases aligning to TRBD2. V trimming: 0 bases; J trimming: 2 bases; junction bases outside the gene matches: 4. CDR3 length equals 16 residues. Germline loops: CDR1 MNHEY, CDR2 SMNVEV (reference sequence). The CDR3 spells CASSLSAGTSAYEQYF. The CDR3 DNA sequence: TGTGCCAGCAGTTTATCAGCCGGGACTAGCGCCTACGAGCAGTACTTC.

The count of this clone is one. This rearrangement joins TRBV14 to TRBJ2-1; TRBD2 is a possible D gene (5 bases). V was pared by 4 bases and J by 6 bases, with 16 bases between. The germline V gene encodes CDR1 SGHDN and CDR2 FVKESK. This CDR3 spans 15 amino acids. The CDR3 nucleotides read TGTGCCAGCAGCCCCTTGATGGCGGGCCTCAATGAGCAGTTCTTC. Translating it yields CASSPLMAGLNEQFF.

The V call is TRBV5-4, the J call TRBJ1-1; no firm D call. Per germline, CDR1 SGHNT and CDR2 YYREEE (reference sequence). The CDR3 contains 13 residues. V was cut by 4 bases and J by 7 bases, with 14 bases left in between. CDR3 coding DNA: TGTGCCAGCAGCACATTAGGCGCCAGTGAAGCTTTCTTT. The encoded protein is CASSTLGASEAFF.

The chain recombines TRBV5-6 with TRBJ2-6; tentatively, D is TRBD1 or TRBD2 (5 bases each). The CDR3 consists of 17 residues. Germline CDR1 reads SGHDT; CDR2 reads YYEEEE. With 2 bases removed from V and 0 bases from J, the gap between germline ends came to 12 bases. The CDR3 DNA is TGTGCCAGCAGCTTTAGGGACCGGGCCTCTGGGGCCAACGTCCTGACTTTC. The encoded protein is CASSFRDRASGANVLTF.

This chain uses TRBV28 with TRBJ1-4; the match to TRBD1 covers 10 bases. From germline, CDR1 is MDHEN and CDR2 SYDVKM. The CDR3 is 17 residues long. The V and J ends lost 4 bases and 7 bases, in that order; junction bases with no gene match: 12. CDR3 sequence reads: CASSSTETGTGVEKLFF. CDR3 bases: TGTGCCAGCAGTTCCACGGAAACGGGGACAGGGGTTGAAAAACTGTTTTTT.

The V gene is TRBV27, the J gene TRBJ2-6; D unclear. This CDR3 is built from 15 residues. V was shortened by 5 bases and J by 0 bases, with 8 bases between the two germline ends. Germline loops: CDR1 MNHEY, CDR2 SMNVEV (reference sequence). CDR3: CASSPPPSGANVLTF. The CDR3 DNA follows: TGTGCCAGCAGTCCCCCCCCCTCTGGGGCCAACGTCCTGACTTTC.

CDR3 nucleotide sequence: TGTGCCAGCAGCACAACAGGGGCGGGGGCCCAGTACTTC. It is translated as CASSTTGAGAQYF. The gene calls are TRBV7-9 and TRBJ2-5, with D perhaps matching TRBD1 or TRBD2 (7 bases each). Germline V gene data show CDR1 as SEHNR and CDR2 as FQNEAQ (reference sequence). Trimming left V 5 bases short and J 9 bases short, with 16 bases between. The CDR3 totals 13 residues.

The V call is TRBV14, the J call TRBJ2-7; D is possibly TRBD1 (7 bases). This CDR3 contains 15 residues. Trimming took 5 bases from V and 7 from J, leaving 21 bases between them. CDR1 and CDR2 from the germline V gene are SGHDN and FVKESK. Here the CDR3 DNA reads TGTGCCAGCAGCAACCCGGCAGGGGGGTATTGGGAGCAGTACTTC. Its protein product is CASSNPAGGYWEQYF.

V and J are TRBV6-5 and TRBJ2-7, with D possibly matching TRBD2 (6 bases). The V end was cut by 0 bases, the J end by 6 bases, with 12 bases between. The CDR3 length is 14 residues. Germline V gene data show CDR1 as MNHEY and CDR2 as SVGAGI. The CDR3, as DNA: TGTGCCAGCAGTTACTCGAGCGGGTTCAGCGAGCAGTACTTC. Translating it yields CASSYSSGFSEQYF.

DNA for the CDR3: TGCGCCAGCAGCCTCCCGCAGGGGGTAGACACCGGGGAGCTGTTTTTT. As protein: CASSLPQGVDTGELFF. The chain combines TRBV5-1 with TRBJ2-2; TRBD1 agrees at 7 bases. V shed 4 bases, J shed 3 bases, and the junction held 9 bases outside the gene matches. The CDR3 covers 16 residues. Germline assignment: CDR1 SGHRS and CDR2 YFSETQ.

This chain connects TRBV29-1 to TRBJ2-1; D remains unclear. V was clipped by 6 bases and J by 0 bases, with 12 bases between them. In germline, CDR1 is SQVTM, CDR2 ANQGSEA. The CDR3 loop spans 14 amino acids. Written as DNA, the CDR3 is TGCAGCGTCCCCGACGCCAGCTCCTACAATGAGCAGTTCTTC. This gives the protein CSVPDASSYNEQFF.

The CDR3 coding sequence is TGCAGCGTTGAAGGTGCCGAAGCTTTCTTT. It codes for CSVEGAEAFF. The V call is TRBV29-1, the J call TRBJ1-1; the D is unclear. Germline lookup yields CDR1 SQVTM and CDR2 ANQGSEA. CDR3 length: 10 residues. V gave up 1 base and J gave up 8 bases, with 5 bases separating them. Together with reference TRBV29-1 and TRBJ1-1, the CDR3 gives the full variable domain: SAVISQKPSRDICQRGTSLTIQCQVDSQVTMMFWYRQQPGQSLTLIATANQGSEATYESGFVIDKFPISRPNLTFSTLTVSNMSPEDSSIYLCSVEGAEAFFGQGTRLTVV.

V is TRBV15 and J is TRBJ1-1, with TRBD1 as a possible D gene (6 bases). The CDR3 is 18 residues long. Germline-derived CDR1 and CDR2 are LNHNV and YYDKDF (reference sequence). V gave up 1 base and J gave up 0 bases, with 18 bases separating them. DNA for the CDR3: TGTGCCACCAGCAGAGCAAGGGGGGTGGATGTTATGAACACTGAAGCTTTCTTT. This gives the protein CATSRARGVDVMNTEAFF.